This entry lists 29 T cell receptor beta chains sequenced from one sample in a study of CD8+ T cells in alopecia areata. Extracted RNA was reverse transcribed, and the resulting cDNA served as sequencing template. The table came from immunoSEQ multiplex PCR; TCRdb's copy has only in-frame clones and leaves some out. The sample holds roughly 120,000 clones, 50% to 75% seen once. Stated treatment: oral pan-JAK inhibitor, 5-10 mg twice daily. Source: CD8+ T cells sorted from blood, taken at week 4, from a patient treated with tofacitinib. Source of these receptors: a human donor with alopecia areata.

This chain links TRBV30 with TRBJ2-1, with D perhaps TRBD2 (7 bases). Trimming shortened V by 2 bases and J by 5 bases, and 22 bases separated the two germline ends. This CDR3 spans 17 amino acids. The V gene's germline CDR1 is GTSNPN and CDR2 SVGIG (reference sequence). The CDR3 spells CAWSLINRRGANNEQFF. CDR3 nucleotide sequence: TGTGCCTGGAGTCTAATAAATCGACGGGGGGCCAACAATGAGCAGTTCTTC.

CDR3 amino acids: CASSQESWYTGELFF. The CDR3 DNA sequence: TGCGCCAGCAGCCAAGAGTCATGGTACACCGGGGAGCTGTTTTTT. The rearrangement links TRBV4-1 to TRBJ2-2; D is unresolved. There are 15 residues in the CDR3. Trimming stripped 0 bases from V and 3 bases from J, with 8 bases between. CDR1 is MGHRA and CDR2 is YSYEKL in the germline V gene.

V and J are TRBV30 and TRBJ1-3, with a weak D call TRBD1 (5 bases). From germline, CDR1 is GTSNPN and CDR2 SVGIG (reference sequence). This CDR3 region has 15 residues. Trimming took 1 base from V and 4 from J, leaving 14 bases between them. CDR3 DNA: TGTGCCTGGAGTGCCAAGACAGATCACGGAAACACCATATATTTT. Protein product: CAWSAKTDHGNTIYF.

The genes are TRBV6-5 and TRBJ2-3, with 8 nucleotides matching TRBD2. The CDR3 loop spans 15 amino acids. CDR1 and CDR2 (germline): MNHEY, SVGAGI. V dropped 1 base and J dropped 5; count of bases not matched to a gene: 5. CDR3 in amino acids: CASSYFGGALDTQYF. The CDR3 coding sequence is TGTGCCAGCAGTTACTTCGGGGGGGCTCTAGATACGCAGTATTTT.

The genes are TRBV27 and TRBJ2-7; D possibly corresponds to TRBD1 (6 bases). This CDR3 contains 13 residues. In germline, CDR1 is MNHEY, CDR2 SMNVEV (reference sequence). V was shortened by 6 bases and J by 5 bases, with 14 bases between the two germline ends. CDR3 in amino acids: CASRNGQLDEQYF. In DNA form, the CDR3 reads TGTGCCAGCAGGAATGGACAGCTCGACGAGCAGTACTTC.

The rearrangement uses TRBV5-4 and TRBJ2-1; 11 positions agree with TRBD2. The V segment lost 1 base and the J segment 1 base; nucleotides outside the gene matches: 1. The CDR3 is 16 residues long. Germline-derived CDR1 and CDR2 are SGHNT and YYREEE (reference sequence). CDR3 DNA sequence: TGTGCCAGCAGCTTGCTAGCGGGGGGATCCTACAATGAGCAGTTCTTC. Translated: CASSLLAGGSYNEQFF.

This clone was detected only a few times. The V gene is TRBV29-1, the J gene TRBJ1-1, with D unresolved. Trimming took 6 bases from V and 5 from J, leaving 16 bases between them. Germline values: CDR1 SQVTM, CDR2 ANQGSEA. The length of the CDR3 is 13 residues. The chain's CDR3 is CSVFTTLGTEAFF. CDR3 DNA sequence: TGCAGCGTCTTTACGACCTTGGGAACTGAAGCTTTCTTT.

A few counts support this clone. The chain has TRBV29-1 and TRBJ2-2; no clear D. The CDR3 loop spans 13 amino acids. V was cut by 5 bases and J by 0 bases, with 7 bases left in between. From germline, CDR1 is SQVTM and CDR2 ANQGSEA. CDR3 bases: TGCAGCGTTTCCGACCCGAACACCGGGGAGCTGTTTTTT. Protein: CSVSDPNTGELFF.

The CDR3 spells CSVVGELRETQYF. For the CDR3, the DNA is TGCAGCGTTGTTGGAGAGTTGAGGGAGACCCAGTACTTC. The chain is built from TRBV29-1 and TRBJ2-5; D remains unclear. This CDR3 contains 13 residues. CDR1 SQVTM and CDR2 ANQGSEA come from the germline V gene. V dropped 4 bases and J dropped 5 bases, with 14 bases sitting between them.

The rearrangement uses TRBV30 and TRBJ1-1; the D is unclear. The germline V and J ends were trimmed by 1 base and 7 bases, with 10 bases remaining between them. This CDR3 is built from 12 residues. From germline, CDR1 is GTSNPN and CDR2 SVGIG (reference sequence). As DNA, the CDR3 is TGTGCCTGGAGTGGGGTGACACTTGAAGCTTTCTTT. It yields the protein CAWSGVTLEAFF.

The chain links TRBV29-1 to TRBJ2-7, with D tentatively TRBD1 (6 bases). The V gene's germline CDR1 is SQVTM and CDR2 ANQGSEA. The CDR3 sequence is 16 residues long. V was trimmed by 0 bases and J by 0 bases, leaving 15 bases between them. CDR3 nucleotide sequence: TGCAGCGTTGAAGAGGGTGGTACAGGGAGCTCCTACGAGCAGTACTTC. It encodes CSVEEGGTGSSYEQYF.

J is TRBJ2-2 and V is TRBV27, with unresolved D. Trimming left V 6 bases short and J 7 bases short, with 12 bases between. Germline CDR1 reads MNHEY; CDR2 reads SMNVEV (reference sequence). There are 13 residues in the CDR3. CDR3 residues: CASRLSGIGELFF. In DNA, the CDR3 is TGTGCCAGCAGGCTCTCGGGTATCGGGGAGCTGTTTTTT.

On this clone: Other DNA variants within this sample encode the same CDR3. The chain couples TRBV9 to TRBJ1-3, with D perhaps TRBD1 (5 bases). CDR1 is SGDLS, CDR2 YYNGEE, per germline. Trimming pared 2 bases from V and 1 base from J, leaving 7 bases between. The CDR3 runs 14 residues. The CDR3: CASSVSGSGNTIYF. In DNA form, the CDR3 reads TGTGCCAGCAGCGTGTCAGGGTCTGGAAACACCATATATTTT.

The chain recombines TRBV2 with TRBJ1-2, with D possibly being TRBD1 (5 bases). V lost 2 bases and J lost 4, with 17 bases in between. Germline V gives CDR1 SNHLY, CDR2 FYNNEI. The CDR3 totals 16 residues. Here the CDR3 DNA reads TGTGCCAGCAGTGAATCCTTAGGGGAGGGTAGCTATGGCTACACCTTC. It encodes CASSESLGEGSYGYTF.

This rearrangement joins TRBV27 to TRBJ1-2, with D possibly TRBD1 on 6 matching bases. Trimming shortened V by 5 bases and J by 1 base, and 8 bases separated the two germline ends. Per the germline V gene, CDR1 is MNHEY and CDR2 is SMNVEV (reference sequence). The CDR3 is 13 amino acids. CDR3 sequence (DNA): TGTGCCAGCAGTAAACAGGGTAACTATGGCTACACCTTC. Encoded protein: CASSKQGNYGYTF.

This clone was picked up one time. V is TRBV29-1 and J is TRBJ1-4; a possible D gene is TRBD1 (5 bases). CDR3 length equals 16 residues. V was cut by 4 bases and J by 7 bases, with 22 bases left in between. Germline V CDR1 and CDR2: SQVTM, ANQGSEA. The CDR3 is CSVAGTDFDRGEKLFF. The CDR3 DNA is TGCAGCGTTGCCGGGACGGACTTCGACCGGGGTGAAAAACTGTTTTTT.

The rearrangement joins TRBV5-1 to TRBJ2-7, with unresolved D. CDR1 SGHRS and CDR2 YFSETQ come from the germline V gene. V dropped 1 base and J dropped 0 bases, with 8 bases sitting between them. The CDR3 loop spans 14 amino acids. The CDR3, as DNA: TGCGCCAGCAGCTTGTTTGCGTTCTCCTACGAGCAGTACTTC. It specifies CASSLFAFSYEQYF. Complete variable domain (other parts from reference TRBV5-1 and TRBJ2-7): KAGVTQTPRYLIKTRGQQVTLSCSPISGHRSVSWYQQTPGQGLQFLFEYFSETQRNKGNFPGRFSGRQFSNSRSEMNVSTLELGDSALYLCASSLFAFSYEQYFGPGTRLTVT.

The CDR3 loop reads CAWSLGARPPLHF. DNA for the CDR3: TGTGCCTGGAGTCTGGGGGCAAGGCCACCCCTCCACTTT. The V and J genes are TRBV30 and TRBJ1-6, with D possibly matching TRBD1 (6 bases). Per germline, CDR1 GTSNPN and CDR2 SVGIG (reference sequence). The ends were cut back, 2 bases at V and 11 bases at J, with 13 bases in the middle. This CDR3 spans 13 amino acids.

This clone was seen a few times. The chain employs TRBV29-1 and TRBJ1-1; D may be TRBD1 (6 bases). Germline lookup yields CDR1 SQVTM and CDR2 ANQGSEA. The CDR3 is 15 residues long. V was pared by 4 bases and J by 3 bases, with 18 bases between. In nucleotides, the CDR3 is TGCAGCGTTGTGGGGGGCTTTTTGGACCACACTGAAGCTTTCTTT. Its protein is CSVVGGFLDHTEAFF.

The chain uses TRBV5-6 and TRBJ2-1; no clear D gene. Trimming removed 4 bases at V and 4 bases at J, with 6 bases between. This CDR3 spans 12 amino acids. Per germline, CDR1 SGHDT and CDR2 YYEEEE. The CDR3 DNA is TGTGCCAGCAGCGTCAATTACAATGAGCAGTTCTTC. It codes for CASSVNYNEQFF.

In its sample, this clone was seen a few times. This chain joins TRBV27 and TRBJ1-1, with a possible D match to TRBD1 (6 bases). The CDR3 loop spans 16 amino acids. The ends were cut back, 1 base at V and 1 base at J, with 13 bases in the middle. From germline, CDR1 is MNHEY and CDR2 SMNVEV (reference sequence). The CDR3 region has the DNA TGTGCCAGCAGTTTATGGCCCGGACAGACGAACACTGAAGCTTTCTTT. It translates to CASSLWPGQTNTEAFF.

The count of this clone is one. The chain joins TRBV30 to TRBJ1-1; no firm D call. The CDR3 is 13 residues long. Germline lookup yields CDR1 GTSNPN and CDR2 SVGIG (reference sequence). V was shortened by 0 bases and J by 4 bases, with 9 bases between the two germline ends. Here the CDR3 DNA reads TGTGCCTGGAGTGTCGAGACGGGCACTGAAGCTTTCTTT. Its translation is CAWSVETGTEAFF.

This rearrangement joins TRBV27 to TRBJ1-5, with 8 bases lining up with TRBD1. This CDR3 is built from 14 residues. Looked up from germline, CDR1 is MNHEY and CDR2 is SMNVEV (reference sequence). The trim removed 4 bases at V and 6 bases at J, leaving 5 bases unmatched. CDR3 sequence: CASSSGQGSQPQHF. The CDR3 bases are TGTGCCAGCAGTTCCGGACAGGGAAGTCAGCCCCAGCATTTT.

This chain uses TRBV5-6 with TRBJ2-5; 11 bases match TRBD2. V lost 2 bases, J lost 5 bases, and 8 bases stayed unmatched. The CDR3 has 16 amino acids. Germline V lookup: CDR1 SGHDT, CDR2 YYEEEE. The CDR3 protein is CASSFLAGGRRETQYF. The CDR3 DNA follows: TGTGCCAGCAGCTTTCTAGCGGGGGGCCGCCGGGAGACCCAGTACTTC.

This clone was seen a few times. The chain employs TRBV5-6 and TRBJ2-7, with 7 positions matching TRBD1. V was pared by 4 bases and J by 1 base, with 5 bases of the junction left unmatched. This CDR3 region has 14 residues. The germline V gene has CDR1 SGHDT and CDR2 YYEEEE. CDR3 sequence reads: CASSDRVSSYEQYF. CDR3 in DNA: TGTGCCAGCAGCGACAGGGTTTCATCCTACGAGCAGTACTTC. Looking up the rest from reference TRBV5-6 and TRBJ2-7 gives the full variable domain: DAGVTQSPTHLIKTRGQQVTLRCSPKSGHDTVSWYQQALGQGPQFIFQYYEEEERQRGNFPDRFSGHQFPNYSSELNVNALLLGDSALYLCASSDRVSSYEQYFGPGTRLTVT.

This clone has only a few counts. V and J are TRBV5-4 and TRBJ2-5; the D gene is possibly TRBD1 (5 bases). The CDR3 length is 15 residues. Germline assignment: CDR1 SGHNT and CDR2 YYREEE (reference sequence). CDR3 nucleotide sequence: TGTGCTGTACCAGGCAGGGTGGGGAATCAAGAGACCCAGTACTTC. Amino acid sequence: CAVPGRVGNQETQYF. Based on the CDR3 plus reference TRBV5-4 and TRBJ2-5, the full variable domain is ETGVTQSPTHLIKTRGQQVTLRCSSQSGHNTVSWYQQALGQGPQFIFQYYREEENGRGNFPPRFSGLQFPNYSSELNVNALELDDSALYLCAVPGRVGNQETQYFGPGTRLLVL.

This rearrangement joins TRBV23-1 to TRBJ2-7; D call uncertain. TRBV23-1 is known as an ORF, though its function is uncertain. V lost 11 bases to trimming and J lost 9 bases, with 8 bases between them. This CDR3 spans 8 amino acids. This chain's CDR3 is CAFPGQYF. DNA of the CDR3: TGCGCCTTCCCCGGGCAGTACTTC.

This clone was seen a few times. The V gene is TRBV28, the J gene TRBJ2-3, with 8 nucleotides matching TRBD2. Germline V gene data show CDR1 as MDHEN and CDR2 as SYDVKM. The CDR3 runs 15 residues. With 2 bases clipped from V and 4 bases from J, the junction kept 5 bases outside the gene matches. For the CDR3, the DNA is TGTGCCAGCAGTTTAGTTAGCGGGGCGGCAGATACGCAGTATTTT. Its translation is CASSLVSGAADTQYF.

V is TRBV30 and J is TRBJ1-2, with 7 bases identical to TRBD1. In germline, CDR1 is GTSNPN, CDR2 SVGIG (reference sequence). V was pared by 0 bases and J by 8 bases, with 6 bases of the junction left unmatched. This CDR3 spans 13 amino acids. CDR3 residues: CAWSVSTGYGYTF. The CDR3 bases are TGTGCCTGGAGTGTATCGACAGGGTACGGCTACACCTTC.